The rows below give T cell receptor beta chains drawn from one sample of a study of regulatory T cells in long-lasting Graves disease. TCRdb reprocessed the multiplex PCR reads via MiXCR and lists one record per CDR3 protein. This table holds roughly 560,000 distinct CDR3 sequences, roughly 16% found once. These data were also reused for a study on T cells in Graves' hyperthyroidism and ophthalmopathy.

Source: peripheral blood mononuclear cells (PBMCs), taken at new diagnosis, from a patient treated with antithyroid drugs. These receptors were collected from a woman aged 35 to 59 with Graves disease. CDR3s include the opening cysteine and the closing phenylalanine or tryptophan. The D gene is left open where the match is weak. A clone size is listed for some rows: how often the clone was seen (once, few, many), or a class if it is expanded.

CDR3aa: CASSERVSMNTEAFF
CDR3nt: TGTGCCAGCAGTGAGAGGGTTAGCATGAACACTGAAGCTTTCTTT
abundance: -
j_gene: TRBJ1-1
v_gene: TRBV2
d_gene: -

CDR3aa: CASSFRRGISSYNSPLHF
CDR3nt: TGTGCCAGCAGTTTTCGCAGGGGAATAAGCTCCTATAATTCACCCCTCCACTTT
abundance: -
j_gene: TRBJ1-6
v_gene: TRBV28
d_gene: -

CDR3aa: CASRSSGNSPLHF
CDR3nt: TGTGCCAGCAGGTCATCTGGTAATTCACCCCTCCACTTT
abundance: -
j_gene: TRBJ1-6
v_gene: TRBV2
d_gene: -

CDR3aa: CAGSYEGGNNEQFF
CDR3nt: TGTGCCGGCAGTTACGAAGGGGGGAACAATGAGCAGTTCTTC
abundance: -
j_gene: TRBJ2-1
v_gene: TRBV6-9
d_gene: -

CDR3aa: CASSVGEGPSYEQYF
CDR3nt: TGTGCCAGCAGCGTAGGTGAGGGTCCCTCCTACGAGCAGTACTTC
abundance: few
j_gene: TRBJ2-7
v_gene: TRBV9
d_gene: -

CDR3aa: CASSGDRGGLGSNQPQHF
CDR3nt: TGTGCCAGCAGTGGGGACAGGGGCGGGTTGGGGAGCAATCAGCCCCAGCATTTT
abundance: many
j_gene: TRBJ1-5
v_gene: TRBV2
d_gene: TRBD1

CDR3aa: CASSPRDGGTYEQYF
CDR3nt: TGTGCCAGCAGCCCACGCGACGGGGGAACCTACGAGCAGTACTTC
abundance: few
j_gene: TRBJ2-7
v_gene: TRBV3-1
d_gene: -

CDR3aa: CSMYRDTHEQYF
CDR3nt: TGCAGTATGTACAGGGATACCCACGAGCAGTACTTC
abundance: many
j_gene: TRBJ2-7
v_gene: TRBV20-1
d_gene: -

CDR3aa: CASSEARTGTFF
CDR3nt: TGTGCCAGCAGTGAAGCGAGGACAGGGACTTTCTTT
abundance: -
j_gene: TRBJ1-1
v_gene: TRBV6-2/TRBV6-3
d_gene: TRBD1

CDR3aa: CSASGPDYYEQYF
CDR3nt: TGCAGTGCTAGCGGTCCAGATTACTACGAGCAGTACTTC
abundance: many
j_gene: TRBJ2-7
v_gene: TRBV20-1
d_gene: -

CDR3aa: CASSDQRALTEAFF
CDR3nt: TGTGCCAGCAGTGATCAGAGGGCATTGACTGAAGCTTTCTTT
abundance: few
j_gene: TRBJ1-1
v_gene: TRBV2
d_gene: -

CDR3aa: CASSFGGEGTEAFF
CDR3nt: TGCGCCAGCAGCTTTGGGGGAGAGGGCACTGAAGCTTTCTTT
abundance: few
j_gene: TRBJ1-1
v_gene: TRBV5-1
d_gene: -

CDR3aa: CASSADIYTGNTIYF
CDR3nt: TGTGCCAGCAGCGCGGACATTTACACCGGAAACACCATATATTTT
abundance: few
j_gene: TRBJ1-3
v_gene: TRBV9
d_gene: -

CDR3aa: CASSQVRLAPSSYEQYF
CDR3nt: TGTGCCAGCAGCCAAGTGCGACTAGCGCCTAGCTCCTACGAGCAGTACTTC
abundance: -
j_gene: TRBJ2-7
v_gene: TRBV3-1
d_gene: TRBD2

CDR3aa: CASTTPGQGAIGELFF
CDR3nt: TGTGCCAGTACCACCCCAGGACAGGGGGCAATCGGGGAGCTGTTTTTT
abundance: -
j_gene: TRBJ2-2
v_gene: TRBV19
d_gene: TRBD1

CDR3aa: CASMGFRDGNEQFF
CDR3nt: TGTGCCAGCATGGGGTTCCGGGACGGCAATGAGCAGTTCTTC
abundance: many
j_gene: TRBJ2-1
v_gene: TRBV2
d_gene: -

CDR3aa: CASSYETEYGYTF
CDR3nt: TGTGCCAGCAGTTACGAGACTGAGTATGGCTACACCTTC
abundance: -
j_gene: TRBJ1-2
v_gene: TRBV6-5
d_gene: -

CDR3aa: CASSPFGPGQGISNEQFF
CDR3nt: TGCGCCAGCAGCCCCTTTGGCCCGGGACAGGGGATATCCAATGAGCAGTTCTTC
abundance: -
j_gene: TRBJ2-1
v_gene: TRBV2
d_gene: TRBD1

CDR3aa: CASSLDLSYEQYF
CDR3nt: TGTGCCAGCAGTTTGGACCTGTCCTACGAGCAGTACTTC
abundance: many
j_gene: TRBJ2-7
v_gene: TRBV27
d_gene: -

CDR3aa: CASSYSTGANYGYTF
CDR3nt: TGTGCCAGCAGTTACTCGACAGGGGCAAACTATGGCTACACCTTC
abundance: -
j_gene: TRBJ1-2
v_gene: TRBV6-5
d_gene: TRBD1

CDR3aa: CATVPGHHSGNTIYF
CDR3nt: TGTGCCACCGTTCCGGGACACCACTCTGGAAACACCATATATTTT
abundance: -
j_gene: TRBJ1-3
v_gene: TRBV28
d_gene: -

CDR3aa: CASSLDVGEANTQYF
CDR3nt: TGCGCCAGCAGCTTGGATGTAGGGGAAGCAAATACGCAGTATTTT
abundance: many
j_gene: TRBJ2-3
v_gene: TRBV5-1
d_gene: -

CDR3aa: CASSPGTSRHNEQFF
CDR3nt: TGTGCCAGCAGCCCAGGGACTAGCCGTCACAATGAGCAGTTCTTC
abundance: -
j_gene: TRBJ2-1
v_gene: TRBV13
d_gene: TRBD2

CDR3aa: CASSERLAGLVGELFF
CDR3nt: TGTGCCAGCAGTGAACGTCTAGCGGGACTCGTCGGGGAGCTGTTTTTT
abundance: -
j_gene: TRBJ2-2
v_gene: TRBV2
d_gene: TRBD2

CDR3aa: CASSQEGAANYGYTF
CDR3nt: TGCGCCAGCAGCCAAGAAGGCGCGGCTAACTATGGCTACACCTTC
abundance: -
j_gene: TRBJ1-2
v_gene: TRBV4-1
d_gene: -

CDR3aa: CASSQGPGAGGGQPQHF
CDR3nt: TGTGCCAGCAGCCAAGGTCCGGGGGCAGGGGGGGGTCAGCCCCAGCATTTT
abundance: many
j_gene: TRBJ1-5
v_gene: TRBV3-1
d_gene: TRBD1

CDR3aa: CATSRGQGYLEAFF
CDR3nt: TGTGCCACCAGCAGAGGCCAGGGCTACCTTGAAGCTTTCTTT
abundance: -
j_gene: TRBJ1-1
v_gene: TRBV15
d_gene: -

CDR3aa: CASSPARLGNTYEQYF
CDR3nt: TGTGCCAGCAGCCCAGCCAGACTAGGTAACACCTACGAGCAGTACTTC
abundance: -
j_gene: TRBJ2-7
v_gene: TRBV11-1
d_gene: -

CDR3aa: CATSRDSTGTVNTEAFF
CDR3nt: TGTGCCACCAGCAGAGATTCGACCGGGACGGTGAACACTGAAGCTTTCTTT
abundance: -
j_gene: TRBJ1-1
v_gene: TRBV15
d_gene: -

CDR3aa: CASSYSNPGELFF
CDR3nt: TGTGCCAGCAGTTACTCAAACCCCGGGGAGCTGTTTTTT
abundance: few
j_gene: TRBJ2-2
v_gene: TRBV6-5
d_gene: -

CDR3aa: CASSQAGQAYEQYF
CDR3nt: TGTGCCAGCAGCCAAGCGGGACAAGCCTACGAGCAGTACTTC
abundance: few
j_gene: TRBJ2-7
v_gene: TRBV3-1
d_gene: -

CDR3aa: CASRTGPALTYEQYF
CDR3nt: TGTGCCAGCAGAACGGGACCTGCGTTAACCTACGAGCAGTACTTC
abundance: many
j_gene: TRBJ2-7
v_gene: TRBV27
d_gene: -

CDR3aa: CASSHIFRGPGGYTF
CDR3nt: TGTGCCAGCAGCCACATCTTCAGGGGGCCAGGGGGCTACACCTTC
abundance: few
j_gene: TRBJ1-2
v_gene: TRBV11-3
d_gene: TRBD1

CDR3aa: CATSDTGATDTQYF
CDR3nt: TGTGCCACCAGTGATACAGGGGCCACAGATACGCAGTATTTT
abundance: many
j_gene: TRBJ2-3
v_gene: TRBV24-1
d_gene: TRBD1

CDR3aa: CSARDPTISNQPQHF
CDR3nt: TGCAGTGCTAGAGATCCCACAATCAGCAATCAGCCCCAGCATTTT
abundance: many
j_gene: TRBJ1-5
v_gene: TRBV20-1
d_gene: -